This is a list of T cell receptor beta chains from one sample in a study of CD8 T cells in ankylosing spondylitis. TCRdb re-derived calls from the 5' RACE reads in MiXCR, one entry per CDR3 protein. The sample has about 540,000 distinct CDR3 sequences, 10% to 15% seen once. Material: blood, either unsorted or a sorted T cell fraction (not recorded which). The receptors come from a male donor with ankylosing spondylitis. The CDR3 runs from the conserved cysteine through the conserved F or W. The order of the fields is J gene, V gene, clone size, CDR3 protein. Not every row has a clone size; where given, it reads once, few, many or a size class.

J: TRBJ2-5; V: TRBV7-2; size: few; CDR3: CASSLLGDQETQYF
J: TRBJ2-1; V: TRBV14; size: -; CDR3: CASSLGGFSSYNEQFF
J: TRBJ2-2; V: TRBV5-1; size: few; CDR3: CASSLVGRGLAGELFF
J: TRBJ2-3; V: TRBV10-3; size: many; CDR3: CAITTSGRGTDTQYF
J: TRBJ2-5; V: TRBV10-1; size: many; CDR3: CASSESGREQETQYF
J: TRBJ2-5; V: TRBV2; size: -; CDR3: CASRALAGGGETQYF
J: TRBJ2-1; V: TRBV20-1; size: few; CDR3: CSARPTGGGYNEQFF
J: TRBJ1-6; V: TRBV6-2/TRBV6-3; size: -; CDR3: CASSDRQGRDSPLHF
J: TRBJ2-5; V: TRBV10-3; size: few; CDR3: CAISVSHGQGETQYF
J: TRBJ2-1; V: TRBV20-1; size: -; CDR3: CSAREGTSGDGSEQFF
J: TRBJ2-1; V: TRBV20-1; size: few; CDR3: CSAPPGSSYNEQFF
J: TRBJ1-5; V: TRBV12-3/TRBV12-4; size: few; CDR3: CASSNVRGTGQPQHF
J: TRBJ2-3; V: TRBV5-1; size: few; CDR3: CASSLGLAGGRSTDTQYF
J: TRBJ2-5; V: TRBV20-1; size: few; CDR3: CSARPLLGQRQETQYF
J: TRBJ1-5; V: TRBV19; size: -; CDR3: CASSIDQVMIQPQHF
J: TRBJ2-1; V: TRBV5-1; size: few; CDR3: CASSLALANEQFF
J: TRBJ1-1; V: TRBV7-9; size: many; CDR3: CASSLVANTEAFF
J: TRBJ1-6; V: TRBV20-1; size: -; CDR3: CSATTAGNSPLHF
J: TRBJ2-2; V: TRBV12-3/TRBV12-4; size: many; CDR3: CASSLLLVDRLRELFF
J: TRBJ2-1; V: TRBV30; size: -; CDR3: CAWSRGSYNEQFF
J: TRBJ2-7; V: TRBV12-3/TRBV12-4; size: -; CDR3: CASGLNYEQYF
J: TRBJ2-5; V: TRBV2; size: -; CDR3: CASNPSRGRETQYF
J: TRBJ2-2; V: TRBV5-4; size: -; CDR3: CASNVGSGVGTGELFF
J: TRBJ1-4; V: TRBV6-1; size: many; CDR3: CASRLTATNEKLFF
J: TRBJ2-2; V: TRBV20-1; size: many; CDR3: CSARDQRAGGNGELFF
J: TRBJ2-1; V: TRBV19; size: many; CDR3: CASSILSDSYEQFF
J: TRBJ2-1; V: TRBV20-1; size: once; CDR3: CSASLTSGFGREQFF
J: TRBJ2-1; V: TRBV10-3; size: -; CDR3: CAISDRDSNEQFF
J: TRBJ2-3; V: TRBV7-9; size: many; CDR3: CASSFGQGGTDTQYF
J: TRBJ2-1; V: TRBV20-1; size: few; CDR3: CSARDWASEDHYNEQFF
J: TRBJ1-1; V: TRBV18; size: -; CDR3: CASSLGQGMNTEAFF
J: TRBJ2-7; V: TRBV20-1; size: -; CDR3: CSARDFPQPQRRAYEQYF
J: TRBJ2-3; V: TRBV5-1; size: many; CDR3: CASRQGQGISTDTQYF
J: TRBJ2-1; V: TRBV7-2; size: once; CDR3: CASSFPSGRAAEQFF
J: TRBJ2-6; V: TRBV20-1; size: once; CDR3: CSASRSGSSGANVLTF
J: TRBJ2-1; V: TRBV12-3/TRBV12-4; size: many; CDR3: CASSLFAEYNEQFF
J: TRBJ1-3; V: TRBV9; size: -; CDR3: CASSVVLGNTIYF
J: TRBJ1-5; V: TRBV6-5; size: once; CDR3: CASSYRASGSNQPQHF
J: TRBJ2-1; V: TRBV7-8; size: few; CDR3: CASSISRAGGKFF
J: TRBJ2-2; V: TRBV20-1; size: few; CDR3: CSANLNTGELFF
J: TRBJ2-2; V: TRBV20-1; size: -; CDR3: CSASQGLAGGPNTGELFF
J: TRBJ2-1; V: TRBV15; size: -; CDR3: CATSRGYEQFF
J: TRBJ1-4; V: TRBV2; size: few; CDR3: CASSGRGKDEKLFF
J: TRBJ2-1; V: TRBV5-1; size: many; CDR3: CASSLASGYNEQFF
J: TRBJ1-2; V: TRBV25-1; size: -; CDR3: CASSEYSGGRGYTF
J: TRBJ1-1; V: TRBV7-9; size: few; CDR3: CASSRPGNTEAFF
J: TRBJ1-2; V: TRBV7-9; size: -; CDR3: CASSLVWGTSDGYTF
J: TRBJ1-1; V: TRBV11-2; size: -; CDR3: CASSAMGQGAFF
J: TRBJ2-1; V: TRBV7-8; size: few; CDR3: CASSRQRGLAGGGNEQFF
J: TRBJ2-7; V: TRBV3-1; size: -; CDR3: CASSQERFSYEQYF
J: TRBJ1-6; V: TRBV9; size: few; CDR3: CASSVGQGDSPLHF
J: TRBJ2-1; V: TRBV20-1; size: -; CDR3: CSARVLAGGPVNEQFF
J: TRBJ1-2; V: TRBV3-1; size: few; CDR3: CASSQGAVLWTF
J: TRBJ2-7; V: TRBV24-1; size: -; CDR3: CATSDLPGTAIDEQYF
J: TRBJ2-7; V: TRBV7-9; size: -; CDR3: CASSLALGHGSYEQYF
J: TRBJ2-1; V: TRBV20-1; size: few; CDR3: CSQPKLNNEQFF
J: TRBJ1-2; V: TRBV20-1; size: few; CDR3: CSALPPGQAYYGYTF